The clone carrying this T cell receptor beta chain was found once. As originally analysed: After removing out-of-frame reads, over 2 million distinct TCRbeta sequences remained. Data came from immunoSEQ multiplex PCR; TCRdb stores just in-frame clones and leaves some out. That table is the source of V, J and clone size, and D and trimming were worked out from the DNA. The sample has approximately 61,000 clones; around 86% are singletons. The CDR3 length is 15 residues. CDR1 is MNHNS and CDR2 is SASEGT in the germline V gene. The V and J ends lost 6 bases and 3 bases respectively, with 17 bases between them. Single viable CD3+CD4+CD8-CD45RO+ cells were sorted as the memory CD4+ T cells. Positive selection with CD4 microbeads enriched total CD4+ T cells. This sample was included in a study of memory CD4+ T cells and cytomegalovirus serostatus. Study in general: Donors were healthy Belgian adults, 9 CMV seropositive and 20 to 25 seronegative.

The sequenced sample was memory CD4+ T cells from blood. The chain carries TRBV6-1 and TRBJ1-1, with D uncertain. The receptor was derived from an adult in good health and CMV-seronegative. The CDR3 coding sequence is TGTGCCAGCAGCCAGCAACCGGGTGGGGACACTGAAGCTTTCTTT. Protein sequence: CASSQQPGGDTEAFF.